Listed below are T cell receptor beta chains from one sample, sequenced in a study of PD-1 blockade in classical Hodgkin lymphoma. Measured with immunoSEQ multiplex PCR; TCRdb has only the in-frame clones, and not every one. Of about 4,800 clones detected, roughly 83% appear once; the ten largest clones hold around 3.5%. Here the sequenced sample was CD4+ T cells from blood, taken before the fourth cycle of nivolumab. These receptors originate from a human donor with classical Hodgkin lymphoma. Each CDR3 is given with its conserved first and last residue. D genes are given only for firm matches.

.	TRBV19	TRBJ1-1	TGTGCCAGTAGTATGAGGGGTACTGAAGCTTTCTTT	CASSMRGTEAFF
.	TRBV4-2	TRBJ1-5	TGTGCCAGCAGCCAAGGTACGGGGTACTGCTGGAACCAGCCCCAGCATTTT	CASSQGTGYCWNQPQHF
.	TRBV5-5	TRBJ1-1	TGTGCCAGCAGGCCGACTCGAACAGATGAAGCTTTCTTT	CASRPTRTDEAFF
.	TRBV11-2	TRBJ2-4	TGTGCCAGCAGGGGGCTTCGAGGGAGGAAAAACATTCAGTACTTC	CASRGLRGRKNIQYF
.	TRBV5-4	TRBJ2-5	TGTGCCAGCAGCTTGAGGGGGGGCGGGGAGACCCAGTACTTC	CASSLRGGGETQYF
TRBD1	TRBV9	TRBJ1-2	TGTGCCAGCAGCTCTAGCCGGGACAGGGATAGTTGGATCTATGGCTACACCTTC	CASSSSRDRDSWIYGYTF
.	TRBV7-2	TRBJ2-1	TGTGCCAGCAGCTTCAGGGGCTCCTACAATGAGCAGTTCTTC	CASSFRGSYNEQFF
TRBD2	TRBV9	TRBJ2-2	TGTGCCAGCAGCTACCGAGGGAGCGGGACTGTGACCGGGGAGCTGTTTTTT	CASSYRGSGTVTGELFF
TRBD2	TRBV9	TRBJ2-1	TGTGCCAGCAGCCCCCGGGACAGGGCCGGGACTAGCGGGGGCCGTTCCTACAATGAGCAGTTCTTC	CASSPRDRAGTSGGRSYNEQFF
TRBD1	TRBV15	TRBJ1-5	TGTGCCACCAGCAGGGGAACAGGGGCCGACAATCAGCCCCAGCATTTT	CATSRGTGADNQPQHF
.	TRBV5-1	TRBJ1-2	TGCGCCAGCAGCTTGGCCCGGGGCCCAGGGGACTATGGCTACACCTTC	CASSLARGPGDYGYTF